The present T cell receptor (beta chain) was sequenced within a study of a mutant IDH1 vaccine in newly diagnosed glioma. The wider study: Vaccines were begun 4-6 weeks after radiotherapy alone, or with temozolomide cycles.

Worth noting for this clone: Its antigen is currently unknown.

Specified time point: week 23, last vaccination. Every single dose of the vaccine, 300 ug of mutant IDH1 20-mer peptide, came with topical imiquimod. New WHO grade 3 or 4 IDH1-mutant, ATRX-lost astrocytomas were present in all donors. Germline assignment: CDR1 SGHVS and CDR2 FNYEAQ. The CDR3 has 15 residues. The germline V and J ends were trimmed by 1 base and 0 bases, with 9 bases remaining between them. Only in-frame clones appear in the TCRdb table, and some are missing; sequencing was by immunoSEQ multiplex PCR. The sample includes approximately 70,000 clones, 84% of them seen just once. The source was PBMCs, collected from a glioma patient whose treatment included an IDH1 peptide vaccine. V usage is TRBV7-6 and J usage is TRBJ1-1; no clear D gene. This TCR was recovered from a man aged 18 to 30 with glioma. CDR3 in DNA: TGTGCCAGCAGCTTAGAGGTCCATATGAACACTGAAGCTTTCTTT. Translating it yields CASSLEVHMNTEAFF.